This T cell receptor (beta chain) was profiled in a study of Graves' ophthalmopathy and Graves' hyperthyroidism. At the level of the study: The study drew peripheral blood at initial diagnosis, before any treatment.

Researchers took RNA transcripts and amplified TCR beta CDR3 regions from them. HTBI-primed RT-PCR formed the first round, and a multiplex PCR formed the second. MiXCR, applied by TCRdb to the multiplex PCR reads, yields one record per CDR3 protein. The table has about 740,000 distinct CDR3 sequences, roughly 41% seen once. The source of this sequence is an adult man with Graves' ophthalmopathy. Sequenced material: peripheral blood.

CDR3 sequence: CSFLGNTEAFF. CDR3 bases: TGCAGTTTCCTGGGGAACACTGAAGCTTTCTTT. The genes are TRBV20-1 and TRBJ1-1; D is undetermined. Germline values: CDR1 DFQATT, CDR2 SNEGSKA (reference sequence). Trimming took off 8 bases at V and 1 base at J, with 8 bases between the two ends. This CDR3 spans 11 amino acids.